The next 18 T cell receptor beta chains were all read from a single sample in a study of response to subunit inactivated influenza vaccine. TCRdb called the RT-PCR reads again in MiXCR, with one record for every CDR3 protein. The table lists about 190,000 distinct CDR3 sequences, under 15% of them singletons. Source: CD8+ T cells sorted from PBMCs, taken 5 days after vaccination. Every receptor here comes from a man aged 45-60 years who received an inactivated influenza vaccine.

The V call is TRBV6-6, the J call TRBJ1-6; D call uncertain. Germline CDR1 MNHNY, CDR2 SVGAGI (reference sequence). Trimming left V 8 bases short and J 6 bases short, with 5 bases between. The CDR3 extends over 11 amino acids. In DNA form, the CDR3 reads TGTGCCAGCGGAACTAATTCACCCCTCCACTTT. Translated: CASGTNSPLHF.

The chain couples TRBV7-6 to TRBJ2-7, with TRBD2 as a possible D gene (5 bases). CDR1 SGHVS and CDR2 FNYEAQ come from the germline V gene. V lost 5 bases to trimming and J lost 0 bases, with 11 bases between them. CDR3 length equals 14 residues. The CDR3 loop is CASSRTESSYEQYF. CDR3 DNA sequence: TGTGCCAGCAGCCGGACTGAGAGCTCCTACGAGCAGTACTTC. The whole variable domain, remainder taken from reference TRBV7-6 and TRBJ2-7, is GAGVSQSPRYKVTKRGQDVALRCDPISGHVSLYWYRQALGQGPEFLTYFNYEAQQDKSGLPNDRFSAERPEGSISTLTIQRTEQRDSAMYRCASSRTESSYEQYFGPGTRLTVT.

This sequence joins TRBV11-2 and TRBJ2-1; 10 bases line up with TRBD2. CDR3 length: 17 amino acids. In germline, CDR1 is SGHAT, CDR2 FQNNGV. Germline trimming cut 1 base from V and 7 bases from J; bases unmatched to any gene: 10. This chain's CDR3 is CASSLVPTSGRYNEQFF. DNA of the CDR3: TGTGCCAGCAGCTTAGTACCGACTAGCGGGCGATATAATGAGCAGTTCTTC.

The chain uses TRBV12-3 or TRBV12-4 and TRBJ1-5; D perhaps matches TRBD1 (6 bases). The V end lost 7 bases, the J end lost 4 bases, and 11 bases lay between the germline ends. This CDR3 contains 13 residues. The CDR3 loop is CASKSDRNQPQHF. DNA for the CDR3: TGTGCCAGCAAGTCAGACAGGAATCAGCCCCAGCATTTT.

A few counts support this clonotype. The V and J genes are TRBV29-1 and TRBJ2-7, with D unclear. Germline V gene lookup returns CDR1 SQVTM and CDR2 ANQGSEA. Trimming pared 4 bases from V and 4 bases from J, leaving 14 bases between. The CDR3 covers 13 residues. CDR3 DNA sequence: TGCAGCGTTGCAGGTTCCTCTATTTACGAGCAGTACTTC. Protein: CSVAGSSIYEQYF.

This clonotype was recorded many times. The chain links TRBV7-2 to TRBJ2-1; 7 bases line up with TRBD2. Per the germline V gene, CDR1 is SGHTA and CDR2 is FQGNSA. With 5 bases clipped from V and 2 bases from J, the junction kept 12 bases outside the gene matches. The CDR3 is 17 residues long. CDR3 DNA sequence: TGTGCCAGCAGCCCGGAAGATACTAGCGCCGCCTACAATGAGCAGTTCTTC. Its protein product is CASSPEDTSAAYNEQFF.

The CDR3 DNA follows: TGTGCCAGCAGTCGCGTTGGTGAGCAGTTCTTC. Amino acids: CASSRVGEQFF. The rearrangement uses TRBV2 and TRBJ2-1; D call uncertain. The CDR3 loop spans 11 amino acids. V was pared by 5 bases and J by 9 bases, with 8 bases between. Germline values: CDR1 SNHLY, CDR2 FYNNEI. The entire variable domain, with the rest obtained from reference TRBV2 and TRBJ2-1, is as follows: EPEVTQTPSHQVTQMGQEVILRCVPISNHLYFYWYRQILGQKVEFLVSFYNNEISEKSEIFDDQFSVERPDGSNFTLKIRSTKLEDSAMYFCASSRVGEQFFGPGTRLTVL.

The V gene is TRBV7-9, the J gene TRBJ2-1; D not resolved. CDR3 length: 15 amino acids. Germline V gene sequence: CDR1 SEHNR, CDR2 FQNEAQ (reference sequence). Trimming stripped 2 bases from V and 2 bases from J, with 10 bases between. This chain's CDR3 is CASSLITTPYNEQFF. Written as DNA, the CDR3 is TGTGCCAGCAGCTTAATAACGACCCCCTACAATGAGCAGTTCTTC.

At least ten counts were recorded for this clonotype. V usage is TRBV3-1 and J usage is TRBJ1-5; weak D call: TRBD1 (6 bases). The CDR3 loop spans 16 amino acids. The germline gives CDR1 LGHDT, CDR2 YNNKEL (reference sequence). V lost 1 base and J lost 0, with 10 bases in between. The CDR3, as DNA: TGTGCCAGCAGCCAAGGACAGGAAAATAGCAATCAGCCCCAGCATTTT. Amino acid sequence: CASSQGQENSNQPQHF.

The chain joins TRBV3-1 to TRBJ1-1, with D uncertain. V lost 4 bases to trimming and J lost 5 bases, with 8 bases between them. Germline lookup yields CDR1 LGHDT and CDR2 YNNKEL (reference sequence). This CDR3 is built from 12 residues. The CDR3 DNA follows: TGTGCCAGCAGCCTAGGGAAGACTGAAGCTTTCTTT. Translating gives CASSLGKTEAFF.

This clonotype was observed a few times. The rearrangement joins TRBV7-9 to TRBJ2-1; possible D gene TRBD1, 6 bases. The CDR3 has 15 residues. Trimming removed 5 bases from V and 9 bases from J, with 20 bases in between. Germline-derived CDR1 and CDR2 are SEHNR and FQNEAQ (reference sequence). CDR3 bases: TGTGCCAGCAGCCCAGGGGACCTGTACATTTTTGAGCAGTTCTTC. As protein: CASSPGDLYIFEQFF. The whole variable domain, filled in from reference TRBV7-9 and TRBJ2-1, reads DTGVSQNPRHKITKRGQNVTFRCDPISEHNRLYWYRQTLGQGPEFLTYFQNEAQLEKSRLLSDRFSAERPKGSFSTLEIQRTEQGDSAMYLCASSPGDLYIFEQFFGPGTRLTVL.

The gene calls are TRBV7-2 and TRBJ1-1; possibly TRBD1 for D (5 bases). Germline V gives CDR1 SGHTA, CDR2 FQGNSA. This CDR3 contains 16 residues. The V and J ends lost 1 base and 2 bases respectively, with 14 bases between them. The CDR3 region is CASSLGVGVFNTEAFF. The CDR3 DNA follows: TGTGCCAGCAGCTTAGGGGTAGGGGTTTTTAACACTGAAGCTTTCTTT.

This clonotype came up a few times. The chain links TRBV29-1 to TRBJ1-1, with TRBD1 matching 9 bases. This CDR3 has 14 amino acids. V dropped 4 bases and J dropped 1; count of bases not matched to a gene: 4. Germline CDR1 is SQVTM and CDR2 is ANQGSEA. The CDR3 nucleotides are TGCAGCGTTGTCGGGACAGGGCAGAACACTGAAGCTTTCTTT. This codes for CSVVGTGQNTEAFF.

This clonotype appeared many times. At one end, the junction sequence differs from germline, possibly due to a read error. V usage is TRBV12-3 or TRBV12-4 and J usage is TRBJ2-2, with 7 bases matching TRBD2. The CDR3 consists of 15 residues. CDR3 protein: CASSLADDYTGELFF. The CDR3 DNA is TGTGCCAGCAGTCTAGCGGACGATTACACCGGGGAGCTGTTTTTT.

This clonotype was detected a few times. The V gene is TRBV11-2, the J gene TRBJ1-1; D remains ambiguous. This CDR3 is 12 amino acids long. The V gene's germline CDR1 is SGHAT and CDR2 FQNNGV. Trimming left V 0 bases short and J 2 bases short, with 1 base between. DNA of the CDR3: TGTGCCAGCAGCTTAGATAACACTGAAGCTTTCTTT. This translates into CASSLDNTEAFF.

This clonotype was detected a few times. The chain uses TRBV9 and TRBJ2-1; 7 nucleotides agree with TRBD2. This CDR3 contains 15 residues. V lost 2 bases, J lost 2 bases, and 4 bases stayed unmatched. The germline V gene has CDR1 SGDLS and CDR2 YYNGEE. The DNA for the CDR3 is TGTGCCAGCAGCGTTGAGGGAGGGGCCTACAATGAGCAGTTCTTC. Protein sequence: CASSVEGGAYNEQFF.

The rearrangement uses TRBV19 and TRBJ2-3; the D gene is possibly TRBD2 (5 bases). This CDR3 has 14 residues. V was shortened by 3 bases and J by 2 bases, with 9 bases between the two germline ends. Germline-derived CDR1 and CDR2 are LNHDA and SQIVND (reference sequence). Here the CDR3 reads CASSIGLFTDTQYF. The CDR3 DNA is TGTGCCAGTAGTATCGGACTTTTCACAGATACGCAGTATTTT.

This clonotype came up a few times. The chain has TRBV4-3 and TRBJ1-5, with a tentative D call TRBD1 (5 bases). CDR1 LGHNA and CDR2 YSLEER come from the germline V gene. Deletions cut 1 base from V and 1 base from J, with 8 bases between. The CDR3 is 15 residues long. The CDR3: CASSQGGLSNQPQHF. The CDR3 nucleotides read TGCGCCAGCAGCCAAGGGGGCCTGAGCAATCAGCCCCAGCATTTT.